Each of the 2 T cell receptor beta chains below was sequenced from the same sample in a study of blood T cells in healthy people across ages. Alongside a J-beta primer mix, a sample-barcoded 5' primer served in a second PCR lasting about 6 to 11 cycles. A single record per CDR3 protein comes from TCRdb applying MiXCR to the 5' RACE reads. The table records 650,000 to 1,000,000 distinct CDR3 sequences, 35% to 50% of them present only once. The sequenced sample was blood. These TCRs come from a man at least 80 years old in good health.

In its sample, this clonotype was seen a few times. This chain uses TRBV7-8 with TRBJ1-1, with 10 bases lining up with TRBD1. The CDR3 is 14 residues long. Germline CDR1 reads SGHVS; CDR2 reads FQNEAQ. J gave up 4 bases and V 4 bases, and 3 bases lay outside the gene matches. The CDR3 is CASSWGQGSTEAFF. The DNA of the CDR3 is TGTGCCAGCAGCTGGGGACAGGGGTCCACTGAAGCTTTCTTT. The variable domain in full, completed from reference TRBV7-8 and TRBJ1-1, reads GAGVSQSPRYKVAKRGQDVALRCDPISGHVSLFWYQQALGQGPEFLTYFQNEAQLDKSGLPSDRFFAERPEGSVSTLKIQRTQQEDSAVYLCASSWGQGSTEAFFGQGTRLTVV.

The chain couples TRBV20-1 to TRBJ1-3, with a tentative D call TRBD1 (5 bases). This CDR3 is 13 amino acids long. CDR1 and CDR2 from the germline V gene are DFQATT and SNEGSKA (reference sequence). The CDR3 nucleotides read TGCAGCCCCTACTACCGGGACCGAAACACCATATATTTT. Protein sequence: CSPYYRDRNTIYF.